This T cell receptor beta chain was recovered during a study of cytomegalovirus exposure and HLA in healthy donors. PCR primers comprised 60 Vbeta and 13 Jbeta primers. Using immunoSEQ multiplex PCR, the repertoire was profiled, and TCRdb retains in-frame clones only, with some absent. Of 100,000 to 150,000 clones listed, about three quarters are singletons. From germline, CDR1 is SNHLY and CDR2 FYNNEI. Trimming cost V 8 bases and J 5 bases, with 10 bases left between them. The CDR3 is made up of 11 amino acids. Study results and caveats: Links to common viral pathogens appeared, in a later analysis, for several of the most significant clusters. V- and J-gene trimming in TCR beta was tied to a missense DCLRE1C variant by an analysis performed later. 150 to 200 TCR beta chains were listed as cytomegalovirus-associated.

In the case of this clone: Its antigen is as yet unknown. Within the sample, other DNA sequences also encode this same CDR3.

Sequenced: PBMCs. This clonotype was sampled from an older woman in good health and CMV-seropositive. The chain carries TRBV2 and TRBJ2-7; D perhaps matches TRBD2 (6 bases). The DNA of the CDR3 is TGTGCCAGCGAGACTAGGAACGAGCAGTACTTC. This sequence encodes CASETRNEQYF.